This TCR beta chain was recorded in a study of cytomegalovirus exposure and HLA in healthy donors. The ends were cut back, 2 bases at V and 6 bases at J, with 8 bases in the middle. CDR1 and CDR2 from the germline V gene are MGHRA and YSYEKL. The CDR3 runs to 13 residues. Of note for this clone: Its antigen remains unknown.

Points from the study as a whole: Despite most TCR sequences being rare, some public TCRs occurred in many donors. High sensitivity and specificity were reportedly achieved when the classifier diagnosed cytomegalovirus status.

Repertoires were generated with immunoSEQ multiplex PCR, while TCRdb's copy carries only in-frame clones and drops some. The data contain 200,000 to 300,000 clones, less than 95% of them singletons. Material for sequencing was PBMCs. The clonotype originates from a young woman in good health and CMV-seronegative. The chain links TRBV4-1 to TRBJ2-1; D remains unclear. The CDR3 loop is CASSQPQSNEQFF. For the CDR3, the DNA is TGCGCCAGCAGCCAACCTCAAAGCAATGAGCAGTTCTTC.